This T cell receptor (beta chain) stems from a study of CD8 T cells in ankylosing spondylitis. MiXCR was run by TCRdb on the 5' RACE reads, yielding one entry per CDR3 protein. This sample has 350,000 to 400,000 distinct CDR3 sequences, with roughly 22% found just once. The V gene lost 2 bases and the J gene lost 3 bases, with 8 bases spanning the gap. Germline CDR1 ENHRY, CDR2 SYGVKD. The CDR3 is 13 amino acids. Study findings and constraints: Disease-linked clones were reportedly significantly enriched in matched ankylosing spondylitis synovial fluid.

In regard to this clonotype: The antigen is undetermined.

The rearrangement uses TRBV10-3 and TRBJ2-7; D is undetermined. The sequencing input was blood, either unsorted or a sorted T cell fraction (not recorded which). The TCR sequence derives from a male donor with ankylosing spondylitis or in good health (not recorded which). The CDR3 bases are TGTGCCATCAGTGAGGCGGAATTCTACGAGCAGTACTTC. Translating it yields CAISEAEFYEQYF.